These 13 T cell receptor beta chains were all obtained from the same sample, sequenced in a study of blood T cell repertoires in COVID-19. Only in-frame clones appear in the TCRdb table, and some are missing; sequencing was by immunoSEQ multiplex PCR. Of around 290,000 clones listed, around 90% are singletons. Sequenced sample: PBMCs or T cells enriched from blood (not recorded which). These receptors came from a young woman who had recovered from COVID-19.

The V and J genes are TRBV6-5 and TRBJ1-6, with TRBD1 matching 8 bases. The J segment lost 7 bases and the V segment lost 7 bases, leaving 9 bases of the junction unmatched. CDR3 length equals 15 residues. Germline CDR1 MNHEY, CDR2 SVGAGI. CDR3 sequence (DNA): TGTGCCAGCAAAGTCTCGGGACAGGAGAATTCACCCCTCCACTTT. Amino acids: CASKVSGQENSPLHF.

The chain combines TRBV5-6 with TRBJ2-7; D not resolved. CDR3 length equals 14 residues. V was trimmed by 0 bases and J by 2 bases, leaving 9 bases between them. Looked up from germline, CDR1 is SGHDT and CDR2 is YYEEEE. CDR3 residues: CASSLARSPYEQYF. Here the CDR3 DNA reads TGTGCCAGCAGCTTGGCCCGGTCTCCCTACGAGCAGTACTTC. The whole variable domain, remainder taken from reference TRBV5-6 and TRBJ2-7, is DAGVTQSPTHLIKTRGQQVTLRCSPKSGHDTVSWYQQALGQGPQFIFQYYEEEERQRGNFPDRFSGHQFPNYSSELNVNALLLGDSALYLCASSLARSPYEQYFGPGTRLTVT.

This chain uses TRBV2 with TRBJ2-7; D gene unclear. CDR3 size: 11 residues. Germline-derived CDR1 and CDR2 are SNHLY and FYNNEI. Trimming stripped 2 bases from V and 6 bases from J, with 5 bases between. CDR3 amino acids: CASSEPVEQYF. CDR3 DNA sequence: TGTGCCAGCAGTGAACCGGTCGAGCAGTACTTC.

This clone has just one count. This CDR3 reads CASSLGQGGNTEAFF. The DNA for the CDR3 is TGTGCCAGCAGCTTGGGACAGGGGGGGAACACTGAAGCTTTCTTT. The chain employs TRBV5-4 and TRBJ1-1; 9 bases align to TRBD1. With 0 bases clipped from V and 1 base from J, the junction kept 1 base outside the gene matches. This CDR3 is 15 amino acids long. Per the germline V gene, CDR1 is SGHNT and CDR2 is YYREEE (reference sequence).

The chain uses TRBV9 and TRBJ2-4; 7 nucleotides agree with TRBD2. The CDR3 has 13 amino acids. Germline V gene lookup returns CDR1 SGDLS and CDR2 YYNGEE. V lost 7 bases to trimming and J lost 1 base; unmatched junction nucleotides: 2. The DNA for the CDR3 is TGTGCCAGCTCAGCGGGGGCCAAAAACATTCAGTACTTC. This codes for CASSAGAKNIQYF.

The V call is TRBV28, the J call TRBJ1-5; TRBD1 might be the D (6 bases). The CDR3 is 15 amino acids. Trimming took off 6 bases at V and 0 bases at J, with 12 bases between the two ends. Germline values: CDR1 MDHEN, CDR2 SYDVKM. This CDR3 is CASRRTDYSNQPQHF. DNA of the CDR3: TGTGCCAGCAGGAGGACAGATTATAGCAATCAGCCCCAGCATTTT.

CDR3 in amino acids: CASSSRGIPYEQYF. In DNA form, the CDR3 reads TGTGCCAGCAGCTCCCGAGGAATCCCCTACGAGCAGTACTTC. This rearrangement joins TRBV11-2 to TRBJ2-7, with unresolved D. Per germline, CDR1 SGHAT and CDR2 FQNNGV. Trimming removed 4 bases at V and 2 bases at J, with 12 bases between. The CDR3 loop spans 14 amino acids. Using reference TRBV11-2 and TRBJ2-7 for the parts outside the CDR3, the full variable domain is EAGVAQSPRYKIIEKRQSVAFWCNPISGHATLYWYQQILGQGPKLLIQFQNNGVVDDSQLPKDRFSAERLKGVDSTLKIQPAKLEDSAVYLCASSSRGIPYEQYFGPGTRLTVT.

This sequence joins TRBV7-3 and TRBJ1-4; D gene unclear. CDR3 length: 11 residues. CDR1 SGHTA and CDR2 FQGTGA come from the germline V gene. V lost 4 bases, J lost 8 bases, and 5 bases lay in between. In DNA, the CDR3 is TGTGCCAGCAGCTATCAGGAAAAACTGTTTTTT. The encoded protein is CASSYQEKLFF.

The J gene is TRBJ2-7, the V gene TRBV9; D is possibly TRBD1 (5 bases). Trimming pared 0 bases from V and 5 bases from J, leaving 18 bases between. CDR1 and CDR2 (germline): SGDLS, YYNGEE. The CDR3 has 16 residues. The CDR3: CASSVGLARGNHEQYF. The CDR3 DNA follows: TGTGCCAGCAGCGTAGGTTTAGCTAGGGGAAATCACGAGCAGTACTTC. Variable domain in full (rest from reference TRBV9 and TRBJ2-7): DSGVTQTPKHLITATGQRVTLRCSPRSGDLSVYWYQQSLDQGLQFLIQYYNGEERAKGNILERFSAQQFPDLHSELNLSSLELGDSALYFCASSVGLARGNHEQYFGPGTRLTVT.

The chain carries TRBV25-1 and TRBJ2-3; D is unclear. This CDR3 comprises 17 residues. Germline V gene data show CDR1 as MGHDK and CDR2 as SYGVNS. V lost 1 base to trimming and J lost 0 bases, with 14 bases between them. As DNA, the CDR3 is TGTGCCAGCAGTGAATTCTTGGCGGTTGCTAGCACAGATACGCAGTATTTT. Protein product: CASSEFLAVASTDTQYF.

This chain connects TRBV24-1 to TRBJ2-7, with 9 bases identical to TRBD2. Germline lookup yields CDR1 KGHDR and CDR2 SFDVKD. Trimming took 5 bases from V and 4 from J; bases not matched to a gene: 2. This CDR3 contains 13 residues. The CDR3 DNA follows: TGTGCCACCAGTGGCGGGAGGGATTACGAGCAGTACTTC. It encodes CATSGGRDYEQYF.

V gene TRBV28 combines with J gene TRBJ1-2; unclear D gene. Germline lookup yields CDR1 MDHEN and CDR2 SYDVKM. There are 12 residues in the CDR3. CDR3 region: CVSADEGYGYTF. The CDR3 DNA sequence: TGTGTGTCAGCGGACGAGGGCTATGGCTACACCTTC.

The chain employs TRBV5-4 and TRBJ2-5; 10 nucleotides match TRBD2. Germline lookup yields CDR1 SGHNT and CDR2 YYREEE (reference sequence). This CDR3 is 14 amino acids long. V was pared by 2 bases and J by 3 bases, with 1 base of the junction left unmatched. The CDR3 sequence: CASSFGLAEETQYF. DNA for the CDR3: TGTGCCAGCAGCTTTGGACTAGCGGAAGAGACCCAGTACTTC.